This T cell receptor (beta chain) was found in a study of Ad26.COV2.S vaccination and SARS-CoV-2 variants. Looking at the study overall: This donor came from the COV1001 trial of Ad26.COV2.S. Intramuscular Ad26.COV2.S doses were given once or twice, 56 days apart. Findings of the study overall: Placebo recipients showed lower spike-specific TCR breadth than vaccinees.

Treatment denoted: around 19 received Ad26.COV2.S at low or high dose, single or two shots; roughly five received placebo; per-sample allocation not given. Sampling was performed 63 days after the first vaccine or placebo injection. There are 17 residues in the CDR3. Germline V lookup: CDR1 MGHRA, CDR2 YSYEKL. V lost 2 bases, J lost 0 bases, and 14 bases lay in between. Assay used: immunoSEQ multiplex PCR; TCRdb lists only in-frame clones, some missing. The sample has approximately 400,000 clones, 83% seen once. Worth noting for this clone: The antigen is not known.

The V and J genes are TRBV4-1 and TRBJ1-3; the D is unclear. The receptor was derived from a person between 18 and 60 years old who received the Ad26.COV2.S COVID-19 vaccine or a placebo. The sequenced sample was peripheral blood, obtained in a trial of Ad26.COV2.S vaccine versus placebo. The CDR3 reads CASSQWSAAGSGNTIYF. CDR3 in DNA: TGCGCCAGCAGCCAATGGTCCGCAGCCGGCTCTGGAAACACCATATATTTT.